Listed here are 12 T cell receptor beta chains from one sample, sequenced in a study of cytomegalovirus exposure and HLA in healthy donors. The PCR was carried out with 60 Vbeta primers and 13 Jbeta primers. The table came from immunoSEQ multiplex PCR; TCRdb's copy has only in-frame clones and leaves some out. The table shows about 150,000 clones, with roughly 87% occurring only once. Sequenced input: PBMCs. Receptor source: a man younger than 45 in good health and CMV-seropositive.

The CDR3 loop reads CASSTGYDNEQFF. The CDR3 nucleotides read TGTGCCAGTAGTACAGGGTACGACAATGAGCAGTTCTTC. The chain has TRBV19 and TRBJ2-1, with D tentatively TRBD1 (5 bases). This CDR3 contains 13 residues. Trimming shortened V by 4 bases and J by 5 bases, and 9 bases separated the two germline ends. The germline V gene has CDR1 LNHDA and CDR2 SQIVND (reference sequence). Drawing the rest from reference TRBV19 and TRBJ2-1, the complete variable domain is DGGITQSPKYLFRKEGQNVTLSCEQNLNHDAMYWYRQDPGQGLRLIYYSQIVNDFQKGDIAEGYSVSREKKESFPLTVTSAQKNPTAFYLCASSTGYDNEQFFGPGTRLTVL.

The chain couples TRBV28 to TRBJ1-2; a possible D gene is TRBD1 (5 bases). With 2 bases removed from V and 8 bases from J, the gap between germline ends came to 15 bases. The CDR3 runs to 14 residues. Germline CDR1 MDHEN, CDR2 SYDVKM. The CDR3 DNA follows: TGTGCCAGCAGTTTAGTGCAGGGTCGGTACGGCTACACCTTC. Its protein is CASSLVQGRYGYTF.

This clone came up a few times. The genes are TRBV18 and TRBJ2-5, with 7 positions matching TRBD1. This CDR3 contains 15 residues. V shed 3 bases and J 0 bases; nucleotides not matched to a gene: 4. Germline CDR1 KGHSH, CDR2 LQKENI. The CDR3 DNA follows: TGTGCCAGCTCACCGTCACAGGGGAACCAAGAGACCCAGTACTTC. Translated: CASSPSQGNQETQYF.

In the case of this clone: An end of the junction does not agree with germline; a read error may underlie this. The V gene is TRBV7-9, the J gene TRBJ2-2, with TRBD1 identical over 9 bases. Germline V CDR1 and CDR2: SEHNR, FQNEAQ (reference sequence). This CDR3 has 17 amino acids. CDR3 DNA: TGTTCCAGCAGCTCACTCTACGGGACAGGGTTCACCGGGGAGCTGTTTTTT. This sequence encodes CSSSSLYGTGFTGELFF.

The CDR3 sequence is CASSLAEASYEQYF. In DNA form, the CDR3 reads TGTGCCAGCAGCTTAGCGGAGGCCTCCTACGAGCAGTACTTC. The chain couples TRBV7-9 to TRBJ2-7; D may be TRBD2 (5 bases). This CDR3 spans 14 amino acids. V dropped 0 bases and J dropped 0 bases, with 6 bases sitting between them. From germline, CDR1 is SEHNR and CDR2 FQNEAQ (reference sequence).

The genes are TRBV7-2 and TRBJ1-2, with 11 bases matching TRBD1. Trimming took 4 bases from V and 4 from J; bases not matched to a gene: 5. CDR1 is SGHTA and CDR2 is FQGNSA in the germline V gene. The CDR3 loop spans 15 amino acids. CDR3 protein: CASSSGTGGPYGYTF. The CDR3 DNA reads as TGTGCCAGCAGCTCCGGGACAGGGGGGCCCTATGGCTACACCTTC.

As concerns this clone: At one end the junction does not follow the germline gene, possibly because of a read error. The chain has TRBV7-9 and TRBJ1-5; unclear D gene. This CDR3 is 12 amino acids long. Germline V CDR1 and CDR2: SEHNR, FQNEAQ (reference sequence). This CDR3 is CSSSLARQPQHF. The CDR3 DNA follows: TGTTCCAGCAGCTTAGCTCGGCAGCCCCAGCATTTT.

As to this clone: Other nucleotide sequences in the sample specify the same CDR3. This chain joins TRBV9 and TRBJ2-7; 10 bases agree with TRBD1. The CDR3 has 16 residues. Germline-derived CDR1 and CDR2 are SGDLS and YYNGEE. After removal of 0 bases from V and 3 bases from J, the junction contained 6 bases not matched to a gene. CDR3 sequence reads: CASSVGSGTGDYEQYF. The CDR3, as DNA: TGTGCCAGCAGCGTAGGATCCGGGACAGGGGACTACGAGCAGTACTTC.

The chain combines TRBV4-1 with TRBJ2-7; TRBD2 matches 7 bases. Trimming cost V 3 bases and J 1 base; bases outside gene matches: 12. Germline lookup yields CDR1 MGHRA and CDR2 YSYEKL. This CDR3 region has 17 residues. The CDR3 region is CASSHSKGRERSYEQYF. The DNA for the CDR3 is TGCGCCAGCAGCCATTCCAAGGGGAGGGAGAGGTCCTACGAGCAGTACTTC.

The rearrangement links TRBV4-3 to TRBJ1-2; D might be TRBD1 (6 bases). Trimming removed 0 bases at V and 5 bases at J, with 7 bases between. The CDR3 extends over 13 amino acids. Germline V gene sequence: CDR1 LGHNA, CDR2 YSLEER. CDR3 bases: TGCGCCAGCAGCCAAGAGGGGGCATATGGCTACACCTTC. Its translation is CASSQEGAYGYTF.

The V gene is TRBV10-2, the J gene TRBJ2-7, with a possible D match to TRBD1 (6 bases). This CDR3 is built from 16 residues. The germline CDR1 and CDR2 sequences are WSHSY and SAAADI. V was shortened by 8 bases and J by 3 bases, with 23 bases between the two germline ends. CDR3 protein: CASFWNRAIGDYEQYF. The CDR3 bases are TGCGCCAGCTTTTGGAACAGGGCGATCGGGGACTACGAGCAGTACTTC.

The rearrangement uses TRBV20-1 and TRBJ1-2; D might be TRBD1 (5 bases). The V gene lost 4 bases and the J gene lost 8 bases, with 8 bases spanning the gap. This CDR3 has 10 residues. The germline V gene has CDR1 DFQATT and CDR2 SNEGSKA (reference sequence). The CDR3 bases are TGCAGTGCTAAGGGGAGGGGCTACACCTTC. This sequence encodes CSAKGRGYTF.